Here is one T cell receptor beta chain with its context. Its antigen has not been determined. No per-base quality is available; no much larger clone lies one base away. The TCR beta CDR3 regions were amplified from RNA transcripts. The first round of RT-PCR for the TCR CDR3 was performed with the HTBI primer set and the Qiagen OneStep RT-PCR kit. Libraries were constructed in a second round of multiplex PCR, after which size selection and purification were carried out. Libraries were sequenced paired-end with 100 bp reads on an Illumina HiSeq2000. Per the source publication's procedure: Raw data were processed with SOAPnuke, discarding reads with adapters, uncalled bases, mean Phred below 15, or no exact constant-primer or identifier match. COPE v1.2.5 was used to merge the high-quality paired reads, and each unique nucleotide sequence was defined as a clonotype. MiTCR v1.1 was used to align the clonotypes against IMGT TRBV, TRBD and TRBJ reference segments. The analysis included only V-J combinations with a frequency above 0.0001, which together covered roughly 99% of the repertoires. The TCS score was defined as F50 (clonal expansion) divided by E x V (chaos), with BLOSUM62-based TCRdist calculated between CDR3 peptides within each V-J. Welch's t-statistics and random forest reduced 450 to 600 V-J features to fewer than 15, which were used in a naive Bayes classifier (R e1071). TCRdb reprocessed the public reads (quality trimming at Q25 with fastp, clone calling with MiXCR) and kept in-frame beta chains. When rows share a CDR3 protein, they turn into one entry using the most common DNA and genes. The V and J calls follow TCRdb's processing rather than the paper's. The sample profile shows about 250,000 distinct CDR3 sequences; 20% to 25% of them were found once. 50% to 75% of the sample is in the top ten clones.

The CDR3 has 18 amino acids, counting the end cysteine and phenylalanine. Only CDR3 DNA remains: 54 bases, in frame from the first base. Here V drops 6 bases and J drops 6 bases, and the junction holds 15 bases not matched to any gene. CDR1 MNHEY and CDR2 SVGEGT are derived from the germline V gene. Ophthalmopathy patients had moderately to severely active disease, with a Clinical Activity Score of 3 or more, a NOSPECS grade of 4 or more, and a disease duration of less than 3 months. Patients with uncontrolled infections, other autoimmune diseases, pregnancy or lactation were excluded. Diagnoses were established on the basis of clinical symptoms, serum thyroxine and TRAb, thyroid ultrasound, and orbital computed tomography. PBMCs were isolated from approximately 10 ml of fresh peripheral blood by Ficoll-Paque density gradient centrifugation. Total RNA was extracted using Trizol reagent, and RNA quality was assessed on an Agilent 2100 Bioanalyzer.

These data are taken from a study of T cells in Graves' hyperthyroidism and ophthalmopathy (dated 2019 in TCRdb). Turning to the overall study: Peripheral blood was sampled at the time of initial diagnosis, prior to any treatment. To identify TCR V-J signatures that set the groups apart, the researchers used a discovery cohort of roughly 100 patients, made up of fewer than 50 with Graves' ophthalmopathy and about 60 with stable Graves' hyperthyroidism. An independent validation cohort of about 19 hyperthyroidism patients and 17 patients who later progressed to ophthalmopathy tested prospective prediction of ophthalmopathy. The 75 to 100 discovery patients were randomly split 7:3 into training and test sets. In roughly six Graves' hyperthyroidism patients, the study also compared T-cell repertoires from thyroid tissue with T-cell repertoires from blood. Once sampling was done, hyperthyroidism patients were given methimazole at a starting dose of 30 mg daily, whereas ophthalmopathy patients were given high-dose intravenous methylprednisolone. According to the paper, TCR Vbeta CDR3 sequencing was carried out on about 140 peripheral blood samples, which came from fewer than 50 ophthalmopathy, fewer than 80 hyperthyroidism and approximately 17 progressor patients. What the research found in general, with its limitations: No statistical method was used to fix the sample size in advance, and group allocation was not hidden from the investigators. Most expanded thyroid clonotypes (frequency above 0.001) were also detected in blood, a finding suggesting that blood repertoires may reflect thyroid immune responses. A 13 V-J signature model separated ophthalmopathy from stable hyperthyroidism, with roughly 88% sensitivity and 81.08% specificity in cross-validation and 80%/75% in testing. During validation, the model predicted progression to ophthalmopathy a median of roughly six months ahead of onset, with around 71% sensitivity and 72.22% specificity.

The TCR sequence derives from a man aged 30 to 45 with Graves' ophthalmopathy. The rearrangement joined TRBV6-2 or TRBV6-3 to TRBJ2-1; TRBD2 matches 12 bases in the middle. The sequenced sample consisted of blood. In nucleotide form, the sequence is TGTGCCAGCAGCCCCGGGACTAGCGGGTACGGACCGATCAATGAGCAGTTCTTC. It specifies CASSPGTSGYGPINEQFF.